These 15 T cell receptor beta chains were all obtained from the same sample, sequenced in a study of T-cell reconstitution after alpha-beta-depleted transplantation in children. Unique molecular identifiers were incorporated into the prepared TCRbeta library. TCRdb reprocessed the PCR reads via MiXCR and lists one record per CDR3 protein. The sample carries approximately 800,000 distinct CDR3 sequences, roughly 15% recorded once. The sequencing here drew on PBMCs, mostly from graft donor cells, taken 360 days after TCRalphabeta/CD19-depleted stem cell transplant. The receptors come from a male patient younger than 18 who had a stem cell transplant for acute lymphoblastic leukemia, so the T cells may come from the graft donor.

V gene TRBV27 combines with J gene TRBJ2-4; 12 nucleotides align to TRBD1. There are 14 residues in the CDR3. In germline, CDR1 is MNHEY, CDR2 SMNVEV (reference sequence). The ends lost 5 bases at V and 7 bases at J; junction bases unmatched: 3. CDR3 sequence reads: CASSGGQGANIQYF. In nucleotides, the CDR3 is TGTGCCAGCAGTGGGGGACAGGGGGCCAACATTCAGTACTTC.

The V gene is TRBV28, the J gene TRBJ2-1, with TRBD2 matching over 11 bases. The length of the CDR3 is 16 residues. Per germline, CDR1 MDHEN and CDR2 SYDVKM. J gave up 3 bases and V 6 bases, and 7 bases lay outside the gene matches. The DNA for the CDR3 is TGTGCCAGCAGGACCCTAGCGGGAGGTATCTACAATGAGCAGTTCTTC. Translation gives CASRTLAGGIYNEQFF.

This clonotype was seen repeatedly, ten times or more. The rearrangement uses TRBV12-3 or TRBV12-4 and TRBJ2-7, with 7 bases matching TRBD2. The CDR3 runs 13 residues. Trimming cost V 2 bases and J 4 bases; bases outside gene matches: 2. The CDR3 DNA reads TGTGCCAGCAGTTTAAACGGGAGGTACGAGCAGTACTTC. Translated: CASSLNGRYEQYF.

This clonotype was counted a few times. The V call is TRBV10-3, the J call TRBJ2-1; 10 bases map to TRBD2. Germline CDR1 and CDR2: ENHRY and SYGVKD. This CDR3 comprises 17 residues. The V gene end was trimmed by 3 bases and the J gene end by 1 base; junction bases not matched to a gene: 6. CDR3 nucleotides: TGTGCCATCAGTGACCCTAGCGGGAGTTTTTCCTACAATGAGCAGTTCTTC. It is translated as CAISDPSGSFSYNEQFF.

This clonotype has a count of ten or more. The rearrangement uses TRBV24-1 and TRBJ2-2; 8 positions agree with TRBD2. CDR1 and CDR2 from the germline V gene are KGHDR and SFDVKD. J was trimmed by 3 bases and V by 4 bases; bases with no gene match: 6. There are 16 residues in the CDR3. Here the CDR3 reads CATSDPSGRDTGELFF. The CDR3, as DNA: TGTGCCACCAGTGACCCTAGCGGGCGGGACACCGGGGAGCTGTTTTTT.

Here the CDR3 DNA reads TGCGCCAGTTCATCGGACAGGGGAAATGAAAAACTGTTTTTT. Protein: CASSSDRGNEKLFF. The chain couples TRBV5-1 to TRBJ1-4; 9 bases agree with TRBD1. The V segment lost 8 bases and the J segment 5 bases; nucleotides outside the gene matches: 7. The CDR3 contains 14 residues. Per germline, CDR1 SGHRS and CDR2 YFSETQ.

The J gene is TRBJ2-1, the V gene TRBV5-1; 11 bases line up with TRBD2. Per germline, CDR1 SGHRS and CDR2 YFSETQ. V lost 0 bases and J lost 16; bases outside the gene matches: 12. The length of the CDR3 is 15 residues. CDR3 loop: CASSLELAGDPLNFF. Written as DNA, the CDR3 is TGCGCCAGCAGCTTGGAACTAGCGGGAGACCCACTCAACTTCTTC.

The rearrangement joins TRBV27 to TRBJ2-7; TRBD2 agrees at 7 bases. With 5 bases clipped from V and 3 bases from J, the junction kept 7 bases outside the gene matches. The CDR3 runs to 14 residues. Per germline, CDR1 MNHEY and CDR2 SMNVEV (reference sequence). The CDR3 sequence is CASSEGLRHYEQYF. CDR3 DNA sequence: TGTGCCAGCAGTGAGGGACTAAGACACTACGAGCAGTACTTC.

This clonotype has at least ten counts. This chain joins TRBV5-1 and TRBJ2-7; D remains ambiguous. CDR1 and CDR2 (germline): SGHRS, YFSETQ. This CDR3 comprises 11 residues. Trimming removed 3 bases from V and 3 bases from J, with 4 bases in between. The CDR3 DNA reads as TGCGCCAGCAGCTCCGACTACGAGCAGTACTTC. As protein: CASSSDYEQYF.

This clonotype was observed many times. The chain combines TRBV7-2 with TRBJ2-7, with TRBD1 matching 10 bases. This CDR3 region has 14 residues. The V segment lost 7 bases and the J segment 1 base; nucleotides outside the gene matches: 4. Germline-derived CDR1 and CDR2 are SGHTA and FQGNSA. The CDR3: CASIGQGGSYEQYF. CDR3 DNA sequence: TGTGCCAGCATCGGACAGGGGGGGTCCTACGAGCAGTACTTC.

J is TRBJ2-2 and V is TRBV29-1, with D perhaps matching TRBD1 or TRBD2 (6 bases each). Germline V gene lookup returns CDR1 SQVTM and CDR2 ANQGSEA. This CDR3 spans 14 amino acids. V was shortened by 3 bases and J by 4 bases, with 12 bases between the two germline ends. The CDR3 DNA follows: TGCAGCGTTGATGGTGGGGGGCCCACCGGGGAGCTGTTTTTT. Its protein is CSVDGGGPTGELFF.

The rearrangement uses TRBV29-1 and TRBJ1-2; 11 nucleotides line up with TRBD1. V dropped 7 bases and J dropped 4; count of bases not matched to a gene: 8. The CDR3 consists of 14 residues. Germline values: CDR1 SQVTM, CDR2 ANQGSEA. For the CDR3, the DNA is TGCAGCGCCCGAGGGACAGGGGGGGGCTATGGCTACACCTTC. This encodes CSARGTGGGYGYTF.

This clonotype showed up just a few times. This chain links TRBV27 with TRBJ2-7; 9 bases are shared with TRBD2. J lost 5 bases, V lost 8 bases, and 13 bases had no gene match. Germline loops: CDR1 MNHEY, CDR2 SMNVEV (reference sequence). The CDR3 is 15 amino acids. CDR3 amino acids: CASSPGTSIYHEQYF. The DNA of the CDR3 is TGTGCCAGCTCTCCCGGGACTAGCATATACCACGAGCAGTACTTC.

V usage is TRBV4-1 and J usage is TRBJ2-1; 12 bases match TRBD2. This CDR3 has 15 residues. V was clipped by 2 bases and J by 11 bases; unmatched bases: 7. Germline-derived CDR1 and CDR2 are MGHRA and YSYEKL. CDR3 in amino acids: CASSQTRTSGEKQFF. DNA of the CDR3: TGCGCCAGCAGCCAAACCCGGACTAGCGGGGAAAAGCAGTTCTTC.

The chain employs TRBV5-1 and TRBJ1-2, with D unresolved. Trimming took 4 bases from V and 3 from J, leaving 10 bases between them. Germline CDR1 reads SGHRS; CDR2 reads YFSETQ. There are 13 residues in the CDR3. CDR3 in DNA: TGCGCCAGCAGCCGCTCCCCGTACTATGGCTACACCTTC. Translated, it gives CASSRSPYYGYTF.